Listed below are T cell receptor beta chains from one sample, sequenced in a study of shared clonotypes between healthy human individuals. Method: immunoSEQ multiplex PCR; TCRdb's copy keeps in-frame clones and lacks some. The sample consists of millions of clones, approximately 94% of them appearing once. Sequencing input: naive CD8+ T cells sorted from blood. The receptors were gathered from a man between 18 and 29 years old in good health. Each CDR3 is given with its conserved first and last residue. The D gene is left open where the match is weak. Not every row has a clone size; where given, it reads once, few, many or a size class.

V	J	size	D	CDR3	DNA
TRBV19	TRBJ2-1	NA	TRBD2	CASSMGLAGGEQFF	TGTGCCAGTAGTATGGGACTAGCGGGGGGTGAGCAGTTCTTC
TRBV27	TRBJ1-2	NA	NA	CASRLSPNYGYTF	TGTGCCAGCAGACTATCTCCTAACTATGGCTACACCTTC
TRBV4-1	TRBJ2-7	NA	NA	CASRGQGDEQYF	TGCGCCAGCAGGGGACAAGGGGACGAGCAGTACTTC
TRBV29-1	TRBJ2-4	NA	NA	CSVAAGLAKNIQYF	TGCAGCGTTGCGGCAGGGCTAGCCAAAAACATTCAGTACTTC
TRBV30	TRBJ1-2	NA	NA	CAWGKGTEESYGYTF	TGTGCCTGGGGGAAGGGGACCGAAGAGTCCTATGGCTACACCTTC
TRBV30	TRBJ2-3	NA	NA	CAWSVVDTQYF	TGTGCCTGGAGTGTTGTAGATACGCAGTATTTT
TRBV11-3	TRBJ2-5	NA	NA	CASSLGYGEETQYF	TGTGCCAGCAGCTTAGGATACGGGGAAGAGACCCAGTACTTC
TRBV19	TRBJ1-2	NA	TRBD1	CASRDRGNYGYTF	TGTGCCAGTAGGGACAGGGGCAACTATGGCTACACCTTC
TRBV4-3	TRBJ2-2	NA	NA	CASSQDIGGWGELFF	TGCGCCAGCAGCCAAGATATCGGGGGCTGGGGGGAGCTGTTTTTT
TRBV19	TRBJ1-1	NA	TRBD1	CASSPTGVYTEAFF	TGTGCCAGTAGCCCGACAGGGGTTTACACTGAAGCTTTCTTT
TRBV9	TRBJ1-1	once	NA	CASSVTEHTEAFF	TGTGCCAGCAGCGTGACAGAACACACTGAAGCTTTCTTT
TRBV25-1	TRBJ2-1	NA	NA	CASSEPADYNEQFF	TGTGCCAGCAGTGAACCCGCGGATTACAATGAGCAGTTCTTC
TRBV11-2	TRBJ1-4	NA	NA	CASSLVAATNEKLFF	TGTGCCAGCAGCTTAGTGGCAGCAACTAATGAAAAACTGTTTTTT
TRBV25-1	TRBJ1-4	once	NA	CASSEYGGWEEKLFF	TGTGCCAGCAGTGAATACGGGGGATGGGAGGAAAAACTGTTTTTT
TRBV19	TRBJ2-7	NA	TRBD1	CASSAPWDRGDEQYF	TGTGCCAGTAGCGCCCCTTGGGACAGGGGGGACGAGCAGTACTTC
TRBV2	TRBJ2-7	NA	NA	CASSPYRDLYEQYF	TGTGCCAGCAGTCCCTACAGGGATCTCTACGAGCAGTACTTC
TRBV2	TRBJ2-7	NA	TRBD1	CASSRTGGYEQYF	TGTGCCAGCAGCCGGACAGGTGGCTACGAGCAGTACTTC
TRBV19	TRBJ1-5	NA	NA	CASSIVGLNQPQHF	TGTGCCAGTAGTATAGTCGGCCTCAATCAGCCCCAGCATTTT
TRBV7-9	TRBJ1-1	NA	NA	CASNGEDTEAFF	TGTGCCAGCAACGGGGAGGATACTGAAGCTTTCTTT
TRBV20-1	TRBJ2-7	NA	NA	CSASGGYEQYF	TGCAGTGCTAGCGGGGGATACGAGCAGTACTTC
TRBV7-9	TRBJ2-7	once	NA	CASSLVGPNSYEQYF	TGTGCCAGCAGCTTAGTAGGACCTAACTCCTACGAGCAGTACTTC
TRBV7-9	TRBJ2-3	NA	NA	CASSPTSSDTQYF	TGTGCCAGCAGCCCTACTAGCAGCGATACGCAGTATTTT
TRBV6-5	TRBJ2-1	NA	TRBD2	CASNLLAGSYNEQFF	TGTGCCAGCAACTTGCTAGCGGGAAGCTACAATGAGCAGTTCTTC
TRBV13	TRBJ2-1	NA	NA	CASSLDRGPYNEQFF	TGTGCCAGCAGCTTAGATCGGGGGCCCTACAATGAGCAGTTCTTC
TRBV14	TRBJ2-1	NA	TRBD2	CANQVLAGDGNNEQFF	TGTGCCAACCAGGTACTAGCGGGAGATGGTAACAATGAGCAGTTCTTC
TRBV5-6	TRBJ1-2	NA	TRBD1	CASSFGQGAGGYTF	TGTGCCAGCAGCTTCGGACAGGGGGCCGGTGGCTACACCTTC
TRBV2	TRBJ2-7	NA	NA	CASHSGTYEQYF	TGTGCCAGTCACTCGGGGACCTACGAGCAGTACTTC